This passage covers 12 T cell receptor beta chains from one sample sequenced in a study of cytomegalovirus exposure and HLA in healthy donors. Profiled with immunoSEQ multiplex PCR; TCRdb holds only in-frame clones, not every one. The table includes 130,000 to 150,000 clones, around four fifths detected once. Sequencing was carried out using PBMCs. The receptors originated from a woman between 25 and 40 years old in good health and CMV-seronegative.

The gene calls are TRBV7-7 and TRBJ2-2, with TRBD1 matching over 7 bases. The CDR3 extends over 14 amino acids. The V segment lost 5 bases and the J segment 5 bases; nucleotides outside the gene matches: 5. Germline CDR1 and CDR2: SSHAT and FNYEAQ (reference sequence). The CDR3 nucleotides read TGTGCCAGCAGCATGGGACAGTTAACCGGGGAGCTGTTTTTT. Translated, it gives CASSMGQLTGELFF.

The V gene is TRBV11-2, the J gene TRBJ2-2; 7 bases are a match to TRBD1. Per the germline V gene, CDR1 is SGHAT and CDR2 is FQNNGV. The CDR3 is 15 residues long. The trim removed 4 bases at V and 6 bases at J, leaving 8 bases unmatched. Here the CDR3 reads CASSSQKTGAGELFF. The CDR3 nucleotides read TGTGCCAGCAGCTCACAGAAAACAGGGGCCGGGGAGCTGTTTTTT. Combining the CDR3 with reference TRBV11-2 and TRBJ2-2 gives the whole variable domain EAGVAQSPRYKIIEKRQSVAFWCNPISGHATLYWYQQILGQGPKLLIQFQNNGVVDDSQLPKDRFSAERLKGVDSTLKIQPAKLEDSAVYLCASSSQKTGAGELFFGEGSRLTVL.

The gene calls are TRBV5-4 and TRBJ2-7, with TRBD1 matching over 7 bases. Germline lookup yields CDR1 SGHNT and CDR2 YYREEE (reference sequence). Unmatched junction bases numbered 8, after V lost 4 bases and J lost 4 bases. This CDR3 spans 14 amino acids. CDR3 DNA sequence: TGTGCCAGCAGCCCCGGGACAGAGCTTTACGAGCAGTACTTC. Encoded protein: CASSPGTELYEQYF.

The CDR3 spells CASQTRGTDNYGYTF. The CDR3, as DNA: TGTGCCAGTCAAACCCGAGGGACAGATAACTATGGCTACACCTTC. V is TRBV19 and J is TRBJ1-2; TRBD1 aligns across 7 bases. The germline CDR1 and CDR2 sequences are LNHDA and SQIVND (reference sequence). This CDR3 is 15 amino acids long. The V and J ends lost 8 bases and 1 base, in that order; junction bases with no gene match: 10.

V gene TRBV9 combines with J gene TRBJ1-1; 8 bases match TRBD1. The CDR3 is 17 amino acids. With V trimmed by 0 bases and J by 3 bases, 10 bases remained unmatched. Germline values: CDR1 SGDLS, CDR2 YYNGEE. The chain's CDR3 is CASSVGTGQIKYTEAFF. The CDR3 DNA follows: TGTGCCAGCAGCGTAGGGACAGGGCAGATTAAGTACACTGAAGCTTTCTTT.

The chain recombines TRBV25-1 with TRBJ2-1; 8 bases align to TRBD2. The germline CDR1 and CDR2 sequences are MGHDK and SYGVNS. The CDR3 runs 16 residues. With V trimmed by 5 bases and J by 7 bases, 13 bases remained unmatched. In DNA, the CDR3 is TGTGCCAGCAGTCCCCGGGGGGGGGCATTGAGAAATGAGCAGTTCTTC. This gives the protein CASSPRGGALRNEQFF.

The gene calls are TRBV5-4 and TRBJ2-7; tentative D call: TRBD1 (6 bases). V was clipped by 1 base and J by 4 bases, with 15 bases between them. Germline CDR1 reads SGHNT; CDR2 reads YYREEE (reference sequence). CDR3 size: 15 residues. The CDR3 here is CASSLRAGAMYEQYF. The CDR3 nucleotides are TGTGCCAGCAGCTTGAGGGCAGGGGCTATGTACGAGCAGTACTTC.

The rearrangement links TRBV7-6 to TRBJ2-7; the match to TRBD1 covers 8 bases. The CDR3 sequence is 14 residues long. Germline CDR1 SGHVS, CDR2 FNYEAQ. Germline trimming cut 4 bases from V and 0 bases from J; bases unmatched to any gene: 2. Written as DNA, the CDR3 is TGTGCCAGCAGCTGGACAGGGAGCTCCTACGAGCAGTACTTC. Translating gives CASSWTGSSYEQYF.

The CDR3 nucleotides read TGTGCCAGCAGGGTGACAGGGGAATCTGGAAACACCATATATTTT. Its protein product is CASRVTGESGNTIYF. The chain uses TRBV6-5 and TRBJ1-3; 8 nucleotides line up with TRBD1. This CDR3 is built from 15 residues. Losses at the gene ends were 6 bases for V and 1 base for J; bases not matched to a gene: 5. Germline-derived CDR1 and CDR2 are MNHEY and SVGAGI.

The chain has TRBV6-5 and TRBJ2-7; perhaps TRBD2 as D (6 bases). This CDR3 spans 11 amino acids. Deletions cut 10 bases from V and 6 bases from J, with 13 bases between. The germline V gene has CDR1 MNHEY and CDR2 SVGAGI. As DNA, the CDR3 is TGTGCCACCCGGTGGAGGGCCGAGCAGTACTTC. Amino acid sequence: CATRWRAEQYF.

The chain couples TRBV5-1 to TRBJ2-7, with TRBD1 matching over 8 bases. The V segment lost 6 bases and the J segment 5 bases; nucleotides outside the gene matches: 7. The CDR3 length is 13 residues. From germline, CDR1 is SGHRS and CDR2 YFSETQ. The CDR3 nucleotides read TGCGCCAGCAACAGGGGACAGGTTGACGAGCAGTACTTC. It encodes CASNRGQVDEQYF.

The chain carries TRBV7-2 and TRBJ1-6; 9 positions agree with TRBD1. V was clipped by 6 bases and J by 1 base; unmatched bases: 4. The CDR3 length is 16 residues. Germline CDR1 and CDR2: SGHTA and FQGNSA. In DNA, the CDR3 is TGTGCCAGCAGGGGGACAGGGAGTTCCTATAATTCACCCCTCCACTTT. Translation: CASRGTGSSYNSPLHF.